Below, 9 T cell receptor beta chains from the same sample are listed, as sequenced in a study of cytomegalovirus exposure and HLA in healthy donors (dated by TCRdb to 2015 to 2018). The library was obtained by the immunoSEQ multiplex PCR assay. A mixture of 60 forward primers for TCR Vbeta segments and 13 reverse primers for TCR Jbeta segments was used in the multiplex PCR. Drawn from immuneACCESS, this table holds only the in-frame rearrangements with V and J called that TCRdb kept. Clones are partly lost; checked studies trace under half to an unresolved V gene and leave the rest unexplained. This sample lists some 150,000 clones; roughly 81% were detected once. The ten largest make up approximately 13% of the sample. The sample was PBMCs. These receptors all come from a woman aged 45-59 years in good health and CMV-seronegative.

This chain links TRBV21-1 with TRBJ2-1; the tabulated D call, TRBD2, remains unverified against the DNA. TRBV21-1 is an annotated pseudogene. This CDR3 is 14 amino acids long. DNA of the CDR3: TGTGCCAGCAGCACTAGCGGGAGGGCCAATGAGCAGTTCTTC. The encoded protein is CASSTSGRANEQFF.

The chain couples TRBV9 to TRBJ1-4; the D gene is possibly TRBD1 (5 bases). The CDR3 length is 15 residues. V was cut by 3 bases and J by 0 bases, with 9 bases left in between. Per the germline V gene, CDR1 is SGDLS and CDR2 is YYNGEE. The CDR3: CASSGSGSTNEKLFF. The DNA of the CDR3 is TGTGCCAGCAGCGGATCAGGGTCAACTAATGAAAAACTGTTTTTT.

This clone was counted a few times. The CDR3 coding sequence is TGTGCCAGCAGCACCTCCGGGACACACGGGGAGCTGTTTTTT. It translates to CASSTSGTHGELFF. The J gene is TRBJ2-2, the V gene TRBV7-2; weak D call: TRBD1 (6 bases). Per the germline V gene, CDR1 is SGHTA and CDR2 is FQGNSA. This CDR3 comprises 14 residues. V shed 5 bases and J shed 7 bases, with 14 bases lying between them. The variable domain in full, with the rest retrieved from reference TRBV7-2 and TRBJ2-2, is GAGVSQSPSNKVTEKGKDVELRCDPISGHTALYWYRQSLGQGLEFLIYFQGNSAPDKSGLPSDRFSAERTGGSVSTLTIQRTQQEDSAVYLCASSTSGTHGELFFGEGSRLTVL.

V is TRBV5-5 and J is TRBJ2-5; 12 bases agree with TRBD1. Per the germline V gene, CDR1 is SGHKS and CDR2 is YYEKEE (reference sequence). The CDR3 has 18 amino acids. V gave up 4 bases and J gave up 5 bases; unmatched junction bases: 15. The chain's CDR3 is CASSPKSPGQGARETQYF. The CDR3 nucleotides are TGTGCCAGCAGCCCGAAATCACCGGGACAGGGGGCACGGGAGACCCAGTACTTC.

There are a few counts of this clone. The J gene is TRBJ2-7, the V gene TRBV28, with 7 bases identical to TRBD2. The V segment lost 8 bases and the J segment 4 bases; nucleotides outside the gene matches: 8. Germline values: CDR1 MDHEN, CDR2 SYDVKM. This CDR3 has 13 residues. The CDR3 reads CASATSVPYEQYF. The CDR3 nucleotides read TGTGCCAGCGCAACTAGCGTTCCTTACGAGCAGTACTTC.

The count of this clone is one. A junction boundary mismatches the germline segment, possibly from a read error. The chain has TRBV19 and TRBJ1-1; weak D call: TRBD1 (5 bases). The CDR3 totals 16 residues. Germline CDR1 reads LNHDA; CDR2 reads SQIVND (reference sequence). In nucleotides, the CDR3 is TGTGCCAGTAGACTCGGACATTTTGGTTTGGTCAACGATACACTTTTT. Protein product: CASRLGHFGLVNDTLF.

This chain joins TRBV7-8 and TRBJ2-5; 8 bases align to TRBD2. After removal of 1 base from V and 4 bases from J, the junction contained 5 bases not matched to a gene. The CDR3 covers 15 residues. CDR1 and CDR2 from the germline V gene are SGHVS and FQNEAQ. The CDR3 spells CASSLGALAGETQYF. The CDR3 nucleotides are TGTGCCAGCAGCTTAGGGGCCCTAGCGGGAGAGACCCAGTACTTC.

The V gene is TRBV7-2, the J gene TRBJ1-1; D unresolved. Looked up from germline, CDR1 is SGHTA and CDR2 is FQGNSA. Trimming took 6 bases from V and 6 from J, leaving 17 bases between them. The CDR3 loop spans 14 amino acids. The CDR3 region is CASRYGPGGPEAFF. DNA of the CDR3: TGTGCCAGCAGGTATGGACCGGGAGGCCCTGAAGCTTTCTTT.

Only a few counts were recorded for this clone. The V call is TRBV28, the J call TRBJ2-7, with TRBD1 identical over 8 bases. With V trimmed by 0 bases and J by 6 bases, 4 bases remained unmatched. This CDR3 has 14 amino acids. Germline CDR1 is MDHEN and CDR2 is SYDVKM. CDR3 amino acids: CASSLWDRASEQYF. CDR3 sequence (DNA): TGTGCCAGCAGTTTATGGGACAGGGCGTCCGAGCAGTACTTC.